These 28 T cell receptor beta chains share one sample of origin, sequenced in a study of blood T cell repertoires in COVID-19. Libraries were prepared by immunoSEQ multiplex PCR; TCRdb keeps only in-frame clonotypes and omits some of them. This table has over 100,000 clones, approximately 87% appearing once. Source material: peripheral blood. The receptors come from a woman aged 55-69 years with acute or convalescent COVID-19.

This clone is a singleton in its sample. The chain joins TRBV6-5 to TRBJ1-2; perhaps TRBD1 as D (5 bases). There are 15 residues in the CDR3. Per the germline V gene, CDR1 is MNHEY and CDR2 is SVGAGI. Deletions cut 7 bases from V and 4 bases from J, with 19 bases between. The CDR3 reads CASMITVTRAYGYTF. CDR3 nucleotides: TGTGCCAGCATGATAACTGTAACCAGGGCCTATGGCTACACCTTC.

This rearrangement joins TRBV4-2 to TRBJ1-6; no clear D gene. CDR3 length equals 16 residues. The ends were cut back, 0 bases at V and 4 bases at J, with 10 bases in the middle. Germline CDR1 reads LGHNA; CDR2 reads YNFKEQ. In DNA form, the CDR3 reads TGTGCCAGCAGCCAAGACCCGGACTCTTATAATTCACCCCTCCACTTT. This codes for CASSQDPDSYNSPLHF.

The chain joins TRBV27 to TRBJ1-1; 7 positions agree with TRBD1. This CDR3 is 14 amino acids long. Germline values: CDR1 MNHEY, CDR2 SMNVEV (reference sequence). The trim removed 7 bases at V and 6 bases at J, leaving 11 bases unmatched. For the CDR3, the DNA is TGTGCCAGCACCCAGACAGGGACGATCGCTGAAGCTTTCTTT. Protein: CASTQTGTIAEAFF.

The chain links TRBV5-5 to TRBJ1-3, with 9 positions matching TRBD1. V trimming: 3 bases; J trimming: 2 bases; junction bases outside the gene matches: 6. Germline V CDR1 and CDR2: SGHKS, YYEKEE (reference sequence). This CDR3 is 16 amino acids long. Written as DNA, the CDR3 is TGTGCCAGCAGCTCTTGGGGGACAGGGACTGGAAACACCATATATTTT. It specifies CASSSWGTGTGNTIYF.

The chain has TRBV5-1 and TRBJ2-3, with D tentatively TRBD1 (5 bases). Looked up from germline, CDR1 is SGHRS and CDR2 is YFSETQ. Trimming removed 0 bases at V and 9 bases at J, with 14 bases between. CDR3 size: 14 residues. CDR3: CASSLGSLQGTQYF. The CDR3 coding sequence is TGCGCCAGCAGCTTGGGGTCCCTCCAGGGAACGCAGTATTTT.

The J gene is TRBJ2-3, the V gene TRBV2; the D is unclear. The CDR3 length is 13 residues. Germline values: CDR1 SNHLY, CDR2 FYNNEI. V shed 4 bases and J shed 0 bases, with 5 bases lying between them. CDR3 in amino acids: CASSGDSTDTQYF. The CDR3 nucleotides are TGTGCCAGCAGTGGAGATAGCACAGATACGCAGTATTTT.

The chain carries TRBV28 and TRBJ2-3; 11 nucleotides line up with TRBD2. This CDR3 is built from 16 residues. Germline V lookup: CDR1 MDHEN, CDR2 SYDVKM. V lost 4 bases and J lost 5; bases outside the gene matches: 8. DNA of the CDR3: TGTGCCAGCAGTTCCCCACTAGCGGGGGCAGGAGATACGCAGTATTTT. It translates to CASSSPLAGAGDTQYF.

This clone was recorded once. V is TRBV10-2 and J is TRBJ1-1; D remains ambiguous. V was pared by 0 bases and J by 3 bases, with 2 bases between. Germline lookup yields CDR1 WSHSY and CDR2 SAAADI. This CDR3 is 12 amino acids long. CDR3 DNA sequence: TGCGCCAGCAGTGAGTCCTACACTGAAGCTTTCTTT. It translates to CASSESYTEAFF.

This clone was counted a single time. This chain's CDR3 is CASSYGTGLDHDYTF. The CDR3 DNA sequence: TGTGCCAGCAGCTACGGGACGGGACTGGACCACGACTACACCTTC. V usage is TRBV7-2 and J usage is TRBJ1-2; D is perhaps TRBD1 (5 bases). V lost 4 bases and J 10 bases, leaving 22 bases between the germline ends. Germline assignment: CDR1 SGHTA and CDR2 FQGNSA. This CDR3 is 15 amino acids long. Together with reference TRBV7-2 and TRBJ1-2, the CDR3 gives the full variable domain: GAGVSQSPSNKVTEKGKDVELRCDPISGHTALYWYRQSLGQGLEFLIYFQGNSAPDKSGLPSDRFSAERTGGSVSTLTIQRTQQEDSAVYLCASSYGTGLDHDYTFGSGTRLTVV.

The chain has TRBV9 and TRBJ2-1; no clear D gene. Trimming left V 0 bases short and J 6 bases short, with 13 bases between. This CDR3 is built from 15 residues. Germline V CDR1 and CDR2: SGDLS, YYNGEE. The CDR3 loop is CASSVGVFTGNEQFF. The CDR3 region has the DNA TGTGCCAGCAGCGTAGGTGTATTTACCGGCAATGAGCAGTTCTTC. Full variable domain (remainder filled in from reference TRBV9 and TRBJ2-1): DSGVTQTPKHLITATGQRVTLRCSPRSGDLSVYWYQQSLDQGLQFLIQYYNGEERAKGNILERFSAQQFPDLHSELNLSSLELGDSALYFCASSVGVFTGNEQFFGPGTRLTVL.

The V gene is TRBV3-1 (or the pseudogene TRBV3-2), the J gene TRBJ1-1, with 7 bases matching TRBD1. This CDR3 comprises 15 residues. Germline V gene sequence: CDR1 LGHDT, CDR2 YNNKEL (reference sequence). The V and J ends lost 6 bases and 1 base, in that order; junction bases with no gene match: 8. The CDR3 coding sequence is TGTGCCAGCAGGCAACGTCAGGGGGGGAACACTGAAGCTTTCTTT. It encodes CASRQRQGGNTEAFF.

The V gene is TRBV11-1, the J gene TRBJ1-1; D perhaps matches TRBD1 (6 bases). With 5 bases removed from V and 10 bases from J, the gap between germline ends came to 17 bases. Germline-derived CDR1 and CDR2 are SGHAT and FQDESV (reference sequence). This CDR3 spans 13 amino acids. For the CDR3, the DNA is TGTGCCAGCAGCCCCCCACAGGGCGGGCGAGCTTTCTTT. Protein product: CASSPPQGGRAFF.

The chain combines TRBV7-9 with TRBJ1-4, with D hard to call. V lost 5 bases, J lost 8 bases, and 15 bases lay in between. Germline V gene sequence: CDR1 SEHNR, CDR2 FQNEAQ (reference sequence). The length of the CDR3 is 14 residues. The DNA of the CDR3 is TGTGCCAGCAGCCGAAGAACCGAACGGGAAAAACTGTTTTTT. Its translation is CASSRRTEREKLFF.

This chain uses TRBV2 with TRBJ1-1, with no clear D. The CDR3 is 11 residues long. Germline V gene lookup returns CDR1 SNHLY and CDR2 FYNNEI. Trimming shortened V by 8 bases and J by 5 bases, and 9 bases separated the two germline ends. This CDR3 is CASALVTEAFF. Here the CDR3 DNA reads TGTGCCAGCGCACTGGTAACTGAAGCTTTCTTT.

The chain carries TRBV14 and TRBJ1-6; D is ambiguous. V gave up 8 bases and J gave up 9 bases, with 14 bases separating them. The CDR3 has 13 amino acids. Germline CDR1 is SGHDN and CDR2 is FVKESK. The chain's CDR3 is CASRARLGSPLHF. The CDR3 DNA is TGTGCCAGCCGAGCCAGGCTTGGTTCACCCCTCCACTTT.

The chain recombines TRBV6-7 with TRBJ1-2, with D perhaps TRBD1 (5 bases). TRBV6-7 is classed as an ORF, of uncertain function. This CDR3 is built from 18 residues. Trimming shortened V by 0 bases and J by 5 bases, and 22 bases separated the two germline ends. The CDR3 DNA reads TGTGCCAGCAGTTACTCGCGACAGACGCTCCCTCCACCGTATGGCTACACCTTC. Translating gives CASSYSRQTLPPPYGYTF.

The chain combines TRBV28 with TRBJ1-2, with TRBD1 as a possible D gene (5 bases). The V end was cut by 2 bases, the J end by 1 base, with 17 bases between. CDR1 is MDHEN, CDR2 SYDVKM, per germline. The CDR3 is 17 residues long. The CDR3 spells CASSLIRELYDNYGYTF. The CDR3 DNA reads as TGTGCCAGCAGTTTAATCAGGGAACTCTATGATAACTATGGCTACACCTTC.

In DNA, the CDR3 is TGTGCCAGCAGCCCCGGACAGGGCCATACCACCGGGGAGCTGTTTTTT. Protein: CASSPGQGHTTGELFF. This rearrangement joins TRBV5-4 to TRBJ2-2; TRBD1 agrees at 8 bases. In germline, CDR1 is SGHNT, CDR2 YYREEE (reference sequence). V was clipped by 4 bases and J by 4 bases; unmatched bases: 9. The CDR3 is made up of 16 amino acids.

This chain connects TRBV18 to TRBJ2-1; D is undetermined. Germline-derived CDR1 and CDR2 are KGHSH and LQKENI. The V gene lost 1 base and the J gene lost 8 bases, with 9 bases spanning the gap. The CDR3 runs to 13 residues. CDR3 region: CASSPLLSDEQFF. CDR3 coding DNA: TGTGCCAGCTCACCACTTCTCTCGGATGAGCAGTTCTTC.

The J gene is TRBJ2-5, the V gene TRBV4-3; a possible D gene is TRBD1 (6 bases). The CDR3 extends over 15 amino acids. The germline V gene has CDR1 LGHNA and CDR2 YSLEER. V was clipped by 1 base and J by 5 bases, with 14 bases between them. CDR3 loop: CASSQVEGVGETQYF. DNA of the CDR3: TGCGCCAGCAGCCAAGTTGAGGGGGTCGGGGAGACCCAGTACTTC.

This clone was counted between two and nine times. The chain employs TRBV5-1 and TRBJ1-2; D is unresolved. Trimming removed 2 bases from V and 10 bases from J, with 12 bases in between. This CDR3 is built from 12 residues. The germline V gene has CDR1 SGHRS and CDR2 YFSETQ. This chain's CDR3 is CASSFSQRDYTF. As DNA, the CDR3 is TGCGCCAGCAGCTTTTCCCAGCGGGACTACACCTTC.

The chain uses TRBV27 and TRBJ2-5; TRBD2 might be the D (6 bases). Trimming shortened V by 5 bases and J by 5 bases, and 15 bases separated the two germline ends. In germline, CDR1 is MNHEY, CDR2 SMNVEV (reference sequence). The CDR3 is made up of 14 amino acids. In DNA form, the CDR3 reads TGTGCCAGCAGTCACGCCGGGACTGTGGAGACCCAGTACTTC. Protein sequence: CASSHAGTVETQYF.

The J gene is TRBJ2-5, the V gene TRBV24-1; 8 nucleotides agree with TRBD1. Germline CDR1 reads KGHDR; CDR2 reads SFDVKD. Trimming cost V 8 bases and J 3 bases; bases outside gene matches: 16. The CDR3 totals 17 residues. The CDR3 is CATTPHTPGGEEETQYF. In nucleotides, the CDR3 is TGTGCCACCACACCCCACACGCCAGGGGGCGAAGAAGAGACCCAGTACTTC.

The chain carries TRBV6-1 and TRBJ2-1, with D perhaps matching TRBD2 (6 bases). This CDR3 has 12 amino acids. V lost 5 bases to trimming and J lost 9 bases, with 11 bases between them. Germline V CDR1 and CDR2: MNHNS, SASEGT. The CDR3 DNA follows: TGTGCCAGCAGTTTGGAGGGTGGTGAGCAGTTCTTC. Protein product: CASSLEGGEQFF.

V and J are TRBV29-1 and TRBJ1-1; 7 positions match TRBD1. The CDR3 is made up of 14 amino acids. V dropped 6 bases and J dropped 2; count of bases not matched to a gene: 9. The V gene's germline CDR1 is SQVTM and CDR2 ANQGSEA. CDR3 amino acids: CSVGGGMFNTEAFF. CDR3 nucleotide sequence: TGCAGCGTAGGAGGGGGCATGTTTAACACTGAAGCTTTCTTT.

The chain links TRBV2 to TRBJ2-3; TRBD2 aligns across 8 bases. Germline V CDR1 and CDR2: SNHLY, FYNNEI. The CDR3 sequence is 14 residues long. Trimming took 8 bases from V and 1 from J; bases not matched to a gene: 5. The CDR3: CASAVSGGTDTQYF. In DNA, the CDR3 is TGTGCCAGCGCGGTTAGCGGGGGCACAGATACGCAGTATTTT.

The chain has TRBV24-1 and TRBJ2-5; TRBD1 is a possible D gene (6 bases). The V end was cut by 1 base, the J end by 4 bases, with 12 bases between. Germline loops: CDR1 KGHDR, CDR2 SFDVKD. This CDR3 comprises 15 residues. The DNA of the CDR3 is TGTGCCACCAGTGATTTCAGGGGCGGGCGAGAGACCCAGTACTTC. Translated, it gives CATSDFRGGRETQYF.

This chain uses TRBV7-2 with TRBJ1-2; D may be TRBD1 (5 bases). Germline V gene data show CDR1 as SGHTA and CDR2 as FQGNSA. Trimming took off 2 bases at V and 5 bases at J, with 15 bases between the two ends. The CDR3 sequence is 15 residues long. The CDR3 DNA follows: TGTGCCAGCAGCTTAATTCGGACAAGTCCTTATGGCTACACCTTC. This codes for CASSLIRTSPYGYTF.